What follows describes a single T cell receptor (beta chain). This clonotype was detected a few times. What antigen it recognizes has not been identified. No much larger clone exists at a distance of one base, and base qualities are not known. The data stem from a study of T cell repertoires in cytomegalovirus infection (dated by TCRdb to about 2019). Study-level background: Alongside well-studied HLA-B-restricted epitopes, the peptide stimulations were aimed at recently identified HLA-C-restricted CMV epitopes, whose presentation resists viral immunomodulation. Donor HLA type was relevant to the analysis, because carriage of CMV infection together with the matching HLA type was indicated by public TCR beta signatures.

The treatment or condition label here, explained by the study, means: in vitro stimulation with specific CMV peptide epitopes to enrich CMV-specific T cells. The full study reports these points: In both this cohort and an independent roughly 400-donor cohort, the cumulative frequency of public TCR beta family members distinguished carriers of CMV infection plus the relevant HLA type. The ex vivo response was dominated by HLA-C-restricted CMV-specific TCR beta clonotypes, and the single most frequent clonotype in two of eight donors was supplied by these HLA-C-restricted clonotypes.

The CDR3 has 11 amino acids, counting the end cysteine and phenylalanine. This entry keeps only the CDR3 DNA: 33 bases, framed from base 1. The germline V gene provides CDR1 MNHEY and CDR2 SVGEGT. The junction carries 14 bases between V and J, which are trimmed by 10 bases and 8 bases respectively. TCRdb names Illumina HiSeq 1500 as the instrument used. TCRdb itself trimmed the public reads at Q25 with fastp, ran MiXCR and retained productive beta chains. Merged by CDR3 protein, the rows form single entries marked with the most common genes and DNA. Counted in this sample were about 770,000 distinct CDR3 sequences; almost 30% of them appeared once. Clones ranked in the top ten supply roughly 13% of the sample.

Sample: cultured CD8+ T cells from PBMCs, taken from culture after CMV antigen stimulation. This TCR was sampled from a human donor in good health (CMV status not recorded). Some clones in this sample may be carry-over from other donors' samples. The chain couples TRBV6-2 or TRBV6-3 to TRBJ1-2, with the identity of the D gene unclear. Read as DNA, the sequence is TGTGCCACCATTTCGGTGGGAGGCTACACCTTC. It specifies CATISVGGYTF.